The 26 T cell receptor beta chains in this list originate from one sample, sequenced in a study of cytomegalovirus exposure and HLA in healthy donors. Amplification used 60 Vbeta primers and 13 Jbeta primers. Libraries were prepared by immunoSEQ multiplex PCR; TCRdb keeps only in-frame clonotypes and omits some of them. The sample has over 150,000 clones, 55% to 70% seen once. Sequencing was done on a sample of PBMCs. The origin of the receptors is a woman aged 40 to 50 in good health and CMV-seropositive.

The chain couples TRBV7-9 to TRBJ2-1; no definite D call. Germline assignment: CDR1 SEHNR and CDR2 FQNEAQ (reference sequence). CDR3 size: 13 residues. The V and J ends lost 5 bases and 4 bases respectively, with 9 bases between them. DNA for the CDR3: TGTGCCAGCAGCGTCGGAGATTACAATGAGCAGTTCTTC. It codes for CASSVGDYNEQFF.

The gene calls are TRBV19 and TRBJ1-1; D is uncertain. Germline V gene data show CDR1 as LNHDA and CDR2 as SQIVND (reference sequence). The CDR3 totals 11 residues. V was trimmed by 6 bases and J by 3 bases, leaving 5 bases between them. The CDR3 DNA sequence: TGTGCCAGTAGAATCGACACTGAAGCTTTCTTT. It is translated as CASRIDTEAFF.

This clone came up a few times. V gene TRBV7-2 combines with J gene TRBJ2-1; the match to TRBD2 covers 11 bases. The CDR3 contains 15 residues. Germline-derived CDR1 and CDR2 are SGHTA and FQGNSA. J gave up 5 bases and V 5 bases, and 5 bases lay outside the gene matches. The CDR3 loop reads CASSQGLAGDNEQFF. CDR3 in DNA: TGTGCCAGCAGCCAAGGACTAGCGGGTGACAATGAGCAGTTCTTC.

The chain is built from TRBV5-1 and TRBJ1-2, with D possibly matching TRBD1 (6 bases). Germline V gene data show CDR1 as SGHRS and CDR2 as YFSETQ. Trimming left V 3 bases short and J 10 bases short, with 16 bases between. The CDR3 length is 13 residues. As DNA, the CDR3 is TGCGCCAGCAGCTCCCCGACAGGCGCGCACTACACCTTC. Translated: CASSSPTGAHYTF.

This clone showed up just once. The J gene is TRBJ1-1, the V gene TRBV6-1; D is uncertain. The germline gives CDR1 MNHNS, CDR2 SASEGT. There are 14 residues in the CDR3. The V and J ends lost 2 bases and 0 bases respectively, with 7 bases between them. The CDR3 sequence: CASSENRMNTEAFF. The CDR3 DNA sequence: TGTGCCAGCAGTGAAAACAGAATGAACACTGAAGCTTTCTTT.

This clone was counted once. This rearrangement joins TRBV19 to TRBJ2-5, with a tentative D call TRBD2 (6 bases). Per the germline V gene, CDR1 is LNHDA and CDR2 is SQIVND (reference sequence). This CDR3 has 15 residues. Trimming removed 5 bases from V and 2 bases from J, with 15 bases in between. The CDR3 protein is CASSPRSGVQETQYF. The CDR3 region has the DNA TGTGCCAGTAGTCCCCGGTCGGGAGTACAAGAGACCCAGTACTTC.

Regarding this clone: A junction boundary mismatches the germline segment, possibly from a read error. This sample also contains other DNA sequences that code for the same CDR3. The chain is built from TRBV6-5 and TRBJ1-1, with 8 bases lining up with TRBD1. This CDR3 is built from 14 residues. Germline V gene data show CDR1 as MNHEY and CDR2 as SVGAGI. CDR3 bases: TGTGCCAGCAGTTACTCGTCCACAGGGGGTCGAGCTTTCTTC. It yields the protein CASSYSSTGGRAFF.

The CDR3 sequence: CAISERGQGGTEAFF. DNA of the CDR3: TGTGCCATCAGTGAAAGAGGACAGGGTGGCACTGAAGCTTTCTTT. The gene calls are TRBV10-3 and TRBJ1-1; 8 bases line up with TRBD1. Germline-derived CDR1 and CDR2 are ENHRY and SYGVKD. V lost 3 bases and J lost 4; bases outside the gene matches: 7. The CDR3 runs to 15 residues.

The rearrangement links TRBV6-5 to TRBJ2-7; TRBD1 aligns across 7 bases. The junction had 10 bases not matched to a gene; V was cut back by 10 bases and J by 1 base. This CDR3 is built from 14 residues. The germline gives CDR1 MNHEY, CDR2 SVGAGI. The CDR3 reads CATIRDSGSYEQYF. CDR3 DNA sequence: TGTGCCACAATTCGGGACAGTGGTTCCTACGAGCAGTACTTC.

This clone was counted a few times. The V call is TRBV9, the J call TRBJ1-3, with TRBD1 as a possible D gene (5 bases). The germline CDR1 and CDR2 sequences are SGDLS and YYNGEE. Trimming took 0 bases from V and 5 from J, leaving 12 bases between them. CDR3 length equals 15 residues. Here the CDR3 reads CASSVGRVGRNTIYF. The CDR3 nucleotides read TGTGCCAGCAGCGTAGGCAGGGTGGGAAGAAACACCATATATTTT. Full variable domain (remainder filled in from reference TRBV9 and TRBJ1-3): DSGVTQTPKHLITATGQRVTLRCSPRSGDLSVYWYQQSLDQGLQFLIQYYNGEERAKGNILERFSAQQFPDLHSELNLSSLELGDSALYFCASSVGRVGRNTIYFGEGSWLTVV.

V and J are TRBV10-3 and TRBJ2-5; 9 bases are shared with TRBD1. The V gene end was trimmed by 11 bases and the J gene end by 4 bases; junction bases not matched to a gene: 8. The germline V gene has CDR1 ENHRY and CDR2 SYGVKD. The CDR3 covers 13 residues. Here the CDR3 reads CAASGTGLETQYF. The CDR3 nucleotides are TGTGCCGCCTCCGGGACAGGGTTAGAGACCCAGTACTTC.

CDR3 loop: CASSPTGQSTDTQYF. The CDR3 DNA reads TGCGCCAGCAGCCCTACGGGACAAAGCACAGATACGCAGTATTTT. The chain employs TRBV4-3 and TRBJ2-3, with D perhaps TRBD1 (6 bases). Looked up from germline, CDR1 is LGHNA and CDR2 is YSLEER. There are 15 residues in the CDR3. The V and J ends lost 4 bases and 0 bases respectively, with 11 bases between them.

The chain links TRBV28 to TRBJ2-7; 13 bases are shared with TRBD2. This CDR3 comprises 15 residues. Germline V CDR1 and CDR2: MDHEN, SYDVKM. With 5 bases clipped from V and 9 bases from J, the junction kept 10 bases outside the gene matches. The CDR3: CASSPWTSGSIRQYF. CDR3 DNA: TGTGCCAGCAGTCCGTGGACTAGCGGGAGTATAAGGCAGTACTTC.

The J gene is TRBJ2-7, the V gene TRBV5-6; D perhaps matches TRBD1 (6 bases). Trimming cost V 4 bases and J 5 bases, with 16 bases left between them. There are 14 residues in the CDR3. The germline gives CDR1 SGHDT, CDR2 YYEEEE. The CDR3 is CASSLDSLTHEQYF. The DNA of the CDR3 is TGTGCCAGCAGCCTGGACAGCCTAACCCACGAGCAGTACTTC.

The V gene is TRBV28, the J gene TRBJ1-2; no clear D. Deletions cut 2 bases from V and 8 bases from J, with 12 bases between. Germline V gene lookup returns CDR1 MDHEN and CDR2 SYDVKM. This CDR3 is built from 13 residues. The CDR3 sequence: CASSLEGIGGYTF. The CDR3 nucleotides read TGTGCCAGCAGTTTAGAGGGAATAGGGGGCTACACCTTC.

CDR3 residues: CASSLTGRDYNEQFF. The CDR3 bases are TGCGCCAGCAGCTTGACTGGCAGGGACTACAATGAGCAGTTCTTC. The chain uses TRBV5-1 and TRBJ2-1; TRBD1 is a possible D gene (5 bases). The V gene's germline CDR1 is SGHRS and CDR2 YFSETQ. V lost 1 base and J lost 3, with 11 bases in between. The CDR3 spans 15 residues.

This rearrangement joins TRBV19 to TRBJ2-2; 7 nucleotides match TRBD2. Germline CDR1 and CDR2: LNHDA and SQIVND (reference sequence). J was trimmed by 4 bases and V by 4 bases; bases with no gene match: 6. This CDR3 region has 15 residues. CDR3 DNA sequence: TGTGCCAGTAGTAAGGTTGGCGGGAGCACCGGGGAGCTGTTTTTT. Translation gives CASSKVGGSTGELFF. The full variable domain, with the rest looked up from reference TRBV19 and TRBJ2-2, is DGGITQSPKYLFRKEGQNVTLSCEQNLNHDAMYWYRQDPGQGLRLIYYSQIVNDFQKGDIAEGYSVSREKKESFPLTVTSAQKNPTAFYLCASSKVGGSTGELFFGEGSRLTVL.

The chain joins TRBV9 to TRBJ2-1, with a weak D call TRBD2 (6 bases). CDR3 length: 14 residues. Per germline, CDR1 SGDLS and CDR2 YYNGEE. V lost 2 bases to trimming and J lost 7 bases, with 13 bases between them. CDR3 nucleotides: TGTGCCAGCAGCGTTAGCGGAGAGGGGAATGAGCAGTTCTTC. It is translated as CASSVSGEGNEQFF.

The rearrangement joins TRBV6-5 to TRBJ1-6, with D unresolved. CDR3 length: 13 residues. Germline values: CDR1 MNHEY, CDR2 SVGAGI. V was cut by 3 bases and J by 8 bases, with 8 bases left in between. The CDR3 reads CASSYLGYSPLHF. Here the CDR3 DNA reads TGTGCCAGCAGTTATCTCGGTTATTCACCCCTCCACTTT.

J is TRBJ1-1 and V is TRBV19; tentatively, D is TRBD1 (5 bases). Deletions cut 5 bases from V and 5 bases from J, with 9 bases between. Germline CDR1 and CDR2: LNHDA and SQIVND (reference sequence). CDR3 size: 12 residues. Here the CDR3 DNA reads TGTGCCAGTAGTCAGGGATTTACTGAAGCTTTCTTT. Residues: CASSQGFTEAFF.

The sample holds a few counts of this clone. The rearrangement joins TRBV29-1 to TRBJ1-1; D gene ambiguous. V lost 6 bases to trimming and J lost 3 bases, with 8 bases between them. This CDR3 spans 11 amino acids. The germline CDR1 and CDR2 sequences are SQVTM and ANQGSEA. The CDR3 reads CSVVIDTEAFF. Written as DNA, the CDR3 is TGCAGCGTAGTTATAGACACTGAAGCTTTCTTT.

This clone showed up just a few times. The chain links TRBV28 to TRBJ2-3, with D perhaps matching TRBD1 (5 bases). The V end lost 6 bases, the J end lost 0 bases, and 7 bases lay between the germline ends. The CDR3 is made up of 13 amino acids. The germline V gene has CDR1 MDHEN and CDR2 SYDVKM. DNA for the CDR3: TGTGCCAGCAGGGGGCATAGCACAGATACGCAGTATTTT. It specifies CASRGHSTDTQYF.

The V and J genes are TRBV6-6 and TRBJ2-6; D gene ambiguous. V shed 6 bases and J shed 4 bases, with 13 bases lying between them. Germline V gene data show CDR1 as MNHNY and CDR2 as SVGAGI (reference sequence). The CDR3 covers 15 residues. This CDR3 reads CASRTTLWGANVLTF. CDR3 nucleotides: TGTGCCAGCAGAACTACACTTTGGGGGGCCAACGTCCTGACTTTC.

The chain uses TRBV7-2 and TRBJ1-1; D possibly corresponds to TRBD1 (6 bases). Trimming took 5 bases from V and 2 from J, leaving 12 bases between them. Germline values: CDR1 SGHTA, CDR2 FQGNSA. There are 14 residues in the CDR3. CDR3 loop: CASSTRTDNTEAFF. The CDR3 region has the DNA TGTGCCAGCAGCACCCGGACAGATAACACTGAAGCTTTCTTT.

The CDR3 loop is CASSKGAGRDEQYF. The CDR3 nucleotides are TGTGCCAGCAGCAAAGGGGCTGGAAGAGACGAGCAGTACTTC. V gene TRBV21-1 combines with J gene TRBJ2-7; no check of the table's D call, TRBD1, against the DNA was made. TRBV21-1 is recorded as a pseudogene. There are 14 residues in the CDR3.

This clone was counted between two and nine times. The chain links TRBV19 to TRBJ1-2; TRBD1 agrees at 7 bases. J was trimmed by 4 bases and V by 6 bases; bases with no gene match: 5. The CDR3 totals 13 residues. Looked up from germline, CDR1 is LNHDA and CDR2 is SQIVND (reference sequence). The CDR3 loop is CASRPDRSYGYTF. CDR3 nucleotide sequence: TGTGCCAGTAGGCCGGACAGGTCCTATGGCTACACCTTC.